A single sample is the source of the 8 T cell receptor beta chains below, sequenced in a study of blood T cell repertoires in COVID-19. Libraries were prepared by immunoSEQ multiplex PCR; TCRdb keeps only in-frame clonotypes and omits some of them. The sample shows tens of thousands of clones, roughly 91% of them seen only once. The sequenced sample consisted of peripheral blood. The receptors here all came from a man aged 70-80 years with acute or convalescent COVID-19.

This rearrangement joins TRBV5-4 to TRBJ2-7; 11 positions agree with TRBD2. The CDR3 has 17 amino acids. Germline assignment: CDR1 SGHNT and CDR2 YYREEE (reference sequence). Trimming cost V 0 bases and J 6 bases; bases outside gene matches: 11. The CDR3 here is CASSLDPSGGTSGEQYF. The CDR3 coding sequence is TGTGCCAGCAGCTTGGATCCTAGCGGGGGGACCTCTGGCGAGCAGTACTTC.

The chain joins TRBV18 to TRBJ1-1, with 7 positions matching TRBD1. With V trimmed by 3 bases and J by 0 bases, 7 bases remained unmatched. CDR1 is KGHSH, CDR2 LQKENI, per germline. The length of the CDR3 is 16 residues. CDR3 sequence: CASSPGTAKMNTEAFF. For the CDR3, the DNA is TGTGCCAGCTCACCCGGGACAGCCAAAATGAACACTGAAGCTTTCTTT.

The chain is built from TRBV4-1 and TRBJ1-5; the D gene is possibly TRBD1 (5 bases). Trimming pared 3 bases from V and 3 bases from J, leaving 15 bases between. The CDR3 has 16 amino acids. Germline V gene data show CDR1 as MGHRA and CDR2 as YSYEKL. The CDR3 spells CASSQDGGTINQPQHF. CDR3 DNA: TGCGCCAGCAGCCAGGATGGGGGGACGATCAATCAGCCCCAGCATTTT.

As DNA, the CDR3 is TGTGCCAGCAGTTCCCACGGGGGAGGCCCAGGTGAAGCTTTCTTT. As protein: CASSSHGGGPGEAFF. J is TRBJ1-1 and V is TRBV6-2 or TRBV6-3; possible D gene TRBD1, 5 bases. The V gene's germline CDR1 is MNHEY and CDR2 SVGEGT. The CDR3 sequence is 15 residues long. Trimming pared 4 bases from V and 7 bases from J, leaving 19 bases between.

The V gene is TRBV10-2, the J gene TRBJ1-6; TRBD1 is a possible D gene (6 bases). V lost 2 bases to trimming and J lost 5 bases, with 7 bases between them. The CDR3 covers 14 residues. Looked up from germline, CDR1 is WSHSY and CDR2 is SAAADI. The CDR3 nucleotides read TGCGCCAGCAGTGAGGCAGGGGATAATTCACCCCTCCACTTT. It is translated as CASSEAGDNSPLHF.

This chain uses TRBV5-1 with TRBJ2-7; no definite D call. Germline-derived CDR1 and CDR2 are SGHRS and YFSETQ. V was pared by 4 bases and J by 4 bases, with 15 bases between. The CDR3 has 14 amino acids. DNA for the CDR3: TGCGCCAGCAGCAAGTCGAGCGAATATTACGAGCAGTACTTC. This codes for CASSKSSEYYEQYF.

This chain connects TRBV6-1 to TRBJ1-2; D perhaps matches TRBD1 (6 bases). V lost 3 bases to trimming and J lost 3 bases, with 8 bases between them. This CDR3 is built from 13 residues. Germline CDR1 MNHNS, CDR2 SASEGT. CDR3 sequence: CASSDRGDYGYTF. In DNA form, the CDR3 reads TGTGCCAGCAGTGACAGGGGAGACTATGGCTACACCTTC.

The J gene is TRBJ2-1, the V gene TRBV9; TRBD2 matches at 8 bases. From germline, CDR1 is SGDLS and CDR2 YYNGEE. The CDR3 runs to 13 residues. J lost 7 bases, V lost 2 bases, and 2 bases had no gene match. The CDR3 loop reads CASSVGLVNEQFF. The DNA for the CDR3 is TGTGCCAGCAGCGTGGGACTAGTAAATGAGCAGTTCTTC.